The next 2 T cell receptor beta chains were all read from a single sample in a study of OX40 agonist ivuxolimab in advanced cancers. Sequencing used immunoSEQ multiplex PCR; TCRdb keeps in-frame clones, though not all of them. The data hold tens of thousands of clones, with 90% to 95% observed a single time. Sample: CD4+ or CD8+ T cells sorted from blood, taken in a trial of the OX40 agonist ivuxolimab. These receptors were obtained from an adult with an advanced solid tumor such as melanoma, head and neck, liver or kidney cancer.

This sequence joins TRBV4-1 and TRBJ2-3, with 16 bases fitting TRBD2. The CDR3 runs to 17 residues. Trimming took 3 bases from V and 5 from J; bases not matched to a gene: 5. Germline-derived CDR1 and CDR2 are MGHRA and YSYEKL. CDR3 in DNA: TGCGCCAGCAGCCACCAGGGACTAGCGGGAGGGCGAGATACGCAGTATTTT. Its protein is CASSHQGLAGGRDTQYF.

The chain couples TRBV7-2 to TRBJ2-7; D perhaps matches TRBD1 (5 bases). Between the trimmed V and J ends, which lost 3 bases and 7 bases, there was a span of 16 bases. Per germline, CDR1 SGHTA and CDR2 FQGNSA. This CDR3 region has 14 residues. The CDR3 coding sequence is TGTGCCAGCAGCTTCAGGGCCGAGCAAGTTGAGCAGTACTTC. It yields the protein CASSFRAEQVEQYF.